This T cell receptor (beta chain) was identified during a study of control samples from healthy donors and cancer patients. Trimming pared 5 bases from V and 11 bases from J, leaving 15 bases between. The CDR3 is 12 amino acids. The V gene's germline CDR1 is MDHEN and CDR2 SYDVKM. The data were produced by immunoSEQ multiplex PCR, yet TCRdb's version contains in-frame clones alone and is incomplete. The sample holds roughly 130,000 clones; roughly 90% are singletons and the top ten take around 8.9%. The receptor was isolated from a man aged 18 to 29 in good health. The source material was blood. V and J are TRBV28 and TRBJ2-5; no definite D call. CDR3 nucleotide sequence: TGTGCCAGCAGTCACGACCGGGTGGGTCAGTACTTC. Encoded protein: CASSHDRVGQYF.